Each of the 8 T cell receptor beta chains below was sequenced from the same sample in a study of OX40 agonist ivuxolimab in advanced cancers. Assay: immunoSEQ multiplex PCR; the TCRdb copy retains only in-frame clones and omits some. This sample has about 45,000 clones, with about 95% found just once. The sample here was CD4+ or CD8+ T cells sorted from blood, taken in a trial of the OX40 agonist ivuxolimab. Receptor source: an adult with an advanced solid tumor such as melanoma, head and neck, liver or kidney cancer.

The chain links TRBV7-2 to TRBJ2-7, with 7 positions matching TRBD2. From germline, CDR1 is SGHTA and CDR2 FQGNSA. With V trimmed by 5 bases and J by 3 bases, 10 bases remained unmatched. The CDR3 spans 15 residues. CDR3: CASSTISPSGYEQYF. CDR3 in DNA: TGTGCCAGCAGCACCATTTCTCCTAGCGGCTACGAGCAGTACTTC.

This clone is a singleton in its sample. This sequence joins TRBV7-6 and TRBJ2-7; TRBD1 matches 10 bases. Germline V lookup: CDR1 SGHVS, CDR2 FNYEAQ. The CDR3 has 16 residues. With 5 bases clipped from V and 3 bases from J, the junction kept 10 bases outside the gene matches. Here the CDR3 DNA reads TGTGCCAGCAGCCATGGGACAGGGGCCGGTAGCTACGAGCAGTACTTC. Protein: CASSHGTGAGSYEQYF.

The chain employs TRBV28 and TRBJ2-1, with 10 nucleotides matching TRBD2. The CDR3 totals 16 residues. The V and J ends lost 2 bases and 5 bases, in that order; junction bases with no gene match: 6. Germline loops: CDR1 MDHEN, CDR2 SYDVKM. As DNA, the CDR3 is TGTGCCAGCAGTTTAGGGCTAGCGGGAGCGAACAATGAGCAGTTCTTC. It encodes CASSLGLAGANNEQFF.

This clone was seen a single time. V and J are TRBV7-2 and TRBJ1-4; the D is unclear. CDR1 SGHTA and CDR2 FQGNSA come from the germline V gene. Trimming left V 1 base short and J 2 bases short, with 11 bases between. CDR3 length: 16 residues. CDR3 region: CASSLVPYPTNEKLFF. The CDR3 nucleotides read TGTGCCAGCAGCTTAGTCCCCTACCCGACTAATGAAAAACTGTTTTTT.

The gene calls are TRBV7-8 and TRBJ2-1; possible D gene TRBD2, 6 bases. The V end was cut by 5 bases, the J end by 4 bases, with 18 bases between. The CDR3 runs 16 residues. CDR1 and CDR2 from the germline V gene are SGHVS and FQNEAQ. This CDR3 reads CASSQDNSGGYNEQFF. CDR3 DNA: TGTGCCAGCAGCCAAGATAACTCCGGGGGTTACAATGAGCAGTTCTTC.

This chain's CDR3 is CAGSAGIGTEAFF. In nucleotides, the CDR3 is TGTGCCGGTTCGGCAGGGATTGGGACTGAAGCTTTCTTT. V usage is TRBV6-1 and J usage is TRBJ1-1; perhaps TRBD1 as D (5 bases). Germline V gives CDR1 MNHNS, CDR2 SASEGT. Trimming took off 11 bases at V and 5 bases at J, with 18 bases between the two ends. CDR3 length: 13 amino acids.

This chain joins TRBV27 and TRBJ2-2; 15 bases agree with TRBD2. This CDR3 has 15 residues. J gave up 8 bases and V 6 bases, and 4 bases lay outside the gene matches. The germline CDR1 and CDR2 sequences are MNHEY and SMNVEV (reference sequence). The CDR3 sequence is CASSLGTSGRGELFF. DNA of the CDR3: TGTGCCAGCAGCCTCGGGACTAGCGGGAGGGGGGAGCTGTTTTTT.

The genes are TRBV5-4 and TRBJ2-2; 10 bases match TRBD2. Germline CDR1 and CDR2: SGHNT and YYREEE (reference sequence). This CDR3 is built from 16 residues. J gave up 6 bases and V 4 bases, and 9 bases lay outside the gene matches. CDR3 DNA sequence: TGTGCCAGCAGCCCAGGACTAGCGGAGATCGCCGGGGAGCTGTTTTTT. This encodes CASSPGLAEIAGELFF.